This TCR beta chain was captured by sequencing in a study of cytomegalovirus exposure and HLA in healthy donors. The PCR had 60 Vbeta and 13 Jbeta primers. Using immunoSEQ multiplex PCR, the repertoire was profiled, and TCRdb retains in-frame clones only, with some absent. The sample records some 170,000 clones, around 80% being singletons. This CDR3 comprises 15 residues. CDR1 and CDR2 (germline): MDHEN, SYDVKM. V was pared by 5 bases and J by 2 bases, with 14 bases between. Sequences were obtained from PBMCs. The TCR comes from a man aged 40-49 years in good health and CMV-seronegative. The chain combines TRBV28 with TRBJ2-3, with no clear D. This chain's CDR3 is CASSPHGLDTDTQYF. The CDR3 region has the DNA TGTGCCAGCAGTCCCCACGGGTTAGACACAGATACGCAGTATTTT. Together with reference TRBV28 and TRBJ2-3, the CDR3 gives the full variable domain: DVKVTQSSRYLVKRTGEKVFLECVQDMDHENMFWYRQDPGLGLRLIYFSYDVKMKEKGDIPEGYSVSREKKERFSLILESASTNQTSMYLCASSPHGLDTDTQYFGPGTRLTVL.